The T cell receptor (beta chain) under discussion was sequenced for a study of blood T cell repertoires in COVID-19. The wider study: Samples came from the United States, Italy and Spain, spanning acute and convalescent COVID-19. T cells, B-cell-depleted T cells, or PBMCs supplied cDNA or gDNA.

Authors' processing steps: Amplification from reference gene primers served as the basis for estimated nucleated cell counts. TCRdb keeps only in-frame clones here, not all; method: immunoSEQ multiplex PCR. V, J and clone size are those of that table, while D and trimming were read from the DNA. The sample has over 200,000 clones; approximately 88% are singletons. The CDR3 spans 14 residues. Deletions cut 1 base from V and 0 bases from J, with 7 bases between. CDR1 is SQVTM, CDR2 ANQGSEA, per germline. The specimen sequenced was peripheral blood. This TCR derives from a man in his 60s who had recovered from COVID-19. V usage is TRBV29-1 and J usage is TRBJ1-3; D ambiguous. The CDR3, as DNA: TGCAGCGTTGAAGGAACTCGCTCTGGAAACACCATATATTTT. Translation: CSVEGTRSGNTIYF. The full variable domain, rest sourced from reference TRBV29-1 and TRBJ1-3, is SAVISQKPSRDICQRGTSLTIQCQVDSQVTMMFWYRQQPGQSLTLIATANQGSEATYESGFVIDKFPISRPNLTFSTLTVSNMSPEDSSIYLCSVEGTRSGNTIYFGEGSWLTVV.